This passage covers 19 T cell receptor beta chains from one sample sequenced in a study of T-cell memory formation after mild COVID-19 (TCRdb year 2021). To prepare the library, 5' RACE was applied. The sample was run on an Illumina NovaSeq 6000. TCRdb itself trimmed the public reads at Q25 with fastp, ran MiXCR and retained productive beta chains. Each record represents a unique CDR3 protein, reported with the most common genes and DNA among its rows. Across this sample there are hundreds of thousands of distinct CDR3 sequences, with roughly 20% seen only once. Of the sample, more than 9% is held by the ten largest clones. The sequencing sample was made of PBMCs or a T cell subset sorted from them (not recorded which). The receptors were sampled from an adult woman who had mild COVID-19 (a few samples of this study predate the infection). The sample titles of this study are shuffled in the database, so cell type and time point are left out; the donor was told from shared clones.

This clonotype appeared a few times. The CDR3 DNA follows: TGTGCCAGCAGTTTCGGGACGGATTTTGGCTACACCTTC. As protein: CASSFGTDFGYTF. The chain is built from TRBV27 and TRBJ1-2; D is possibly TRBD1 (5 bases). The V and J ends lost 3 bases and 7 bases respectively, with 12 bases between them. CDR3 length: 13 residues. Germline CDR1 and CDR2: MNHEY and SMNVEV (reference sequence).

This clonotype was seen a handful of times. The chain employs TRBV29-1 and TRBJ1-1; weak D call: TRBD1 (6 bases). The V gene lost 3 bases and the J gene lost 4 bases, with 9 bases spanning the gap. The CDR3 consists of 12 residues. Per the germline V gene, CDR1 is SQVTM and CDR2 is ANQGSEA. In DNA form, the CDR3 reads TGCAGCGTTGAGGGAGGGGGCACTGAAGCTTTCTTT. It codes for CSVEGGGTEAFF.

This clonotype has a handful of counts. The rearrangement uses TRBV20-1 and TRBJ1-2; D not certain. Germline CDR1 and CDR2: DFQATT and SNEGSKA (reference sequence). V dropped 3 bases and J dropped 2 bases, with 7 bases sitting between them. This CDR3 is 12 amino acids long. CDR3 residues: CSASAQNYGYTF. DNA of the CDR3: TGCAGTGCTAGTGCACAGAACTATGGCTACACCTTC.

This chain uses TRBV29-1 with TRBJ2-2; tentative D call: TRBD2 (5 bases). Germline V CDR1 and CDR2: SQVTM, ANQGSEA. V dropped 6 bases and J dropped 6 bases, with 11 bases sitting between them. The CDR3 has 12 residues. The CDR3 sequence: CSVRPGAGELFF. The CDR3 nucleotides are TGCAGCGTCAGACCCGGGGCCGGGGAGCTGTTTTTT.

The chain recombines TRBV5-1 with TRBJ2-7, with D possibly being TRBD1 (5 bases). V was trimmed by 3 bases and J by 6 bases, leaving 19 bases between them. The CDR3 is made up of 15 amino acids. Germline CDR1 SGHRS, CDR2 YFSETQ. CDR3 protein: CASSSTTGRVSEQYF. The CDR3 nucleotides read TGCGCCAGCAGCTCCACTACAGGTCGAGTCTCCGAGCAGTACTTC.

A few counts support this clonotype. J is TRBJ2-3 and V is TRBV12-3 or TRBV12-4, with D uncertain. Trimming took 2 bases from V and 2 from J, leaving 5 bases between them. The CDR3 totals 13 residues. The CDR3 spells CASSLLHTDTQYF. CDR3 bases: TGTGCCAGCAGTTTACTTCACACAGATACGCAGTATTTT.

The table lists this clonotype with a few counts. A junction boundary mismatches the germline segment, possibly from a read error. The chain combines TRBV4-3 with TRBJ2-1; the match to TRBD2 covers 14 bases. In germline, CDR1 is LGHNA, CDR2 YSLEER. The CDR3 covers 15 residues. The CDR3 nucleotides read TGCGCCAGCAGCCAAGAGGGACTAGCGGGAGATGAGGAGTTCTTC. It specifies CASSQEGLAGDEEFF.

The V and J genes are TRBV5-5 and TRBJ2-7, with 8 bases lining up with TRBD1. The CDR3 extends over 19 amino acids. V lost 3 bases, J lost 7 bases, and 24 bases stayed unmatched. Germline loops: CDR1 SGHKS, CDR2 YYEKEE (reference sequence). The chain's CDR3 is CASSWQGAQTPHRGREQYF. The CDR3 DNA is TGTGCCAGCAGCTGGCAGGGGGCACAGACCCCACACCGGGGGCGAGAGCAGTACTTC.

The chain carries TRBV19 and TRBJ2-1; weak D call: TRBD2 (5 bases). V was pared by 6 bases and J by 2 bases, with 17 bases between. The germline V gene has CDR1 LNHDA and CDR2 SQIVND (reference sequence). This CDR3 comprises 16 residues. CDR3 nucleotide sequence: TGTGCCAGTAGCCTACTAGACAAACTCACCTACAATGAGCAGTTCTTC. Protein sequence: CASSLLDKLTYNEQFF. Using reference TRBV19 and TRBJ2-1 for the parts outside the CDR3, the full variable domain is DGGITQSPKYLFRKEGQNVTLSCEQNLNHDAMYWYRQDPGQGLRLIYYSQIVNDFQKGDIAEGYSVSREKKESFPLTVTSAQKNPTAFYLCASSLLDKLTYNEQFFGPGTRLTVL.

This chain connects TRBV20-1 to TRBJ1-6; D is uncertain. V lost 1 base and J 5 bases, leaving 12 bases between the germline ends. CDR1 is DFQATT, CDR2 SNEGSKA, per germline (reference sequence). The CDR3 runs 15 residues. This CDR3 reads CSARGLRNNNSPLHF. The CDR3 DNA follows: TGCAGTGCTAGAGGTCTGCGGAATAATAATTCACCCCTCCACTTT.

This clonotype was seen a handful of times. V usage is TRBV4-3 and J usage is TRBJ2-5; D tentatively fits TRBD1 or TRBD2 (5 bases each). V lost 1 base and J 5 bases, leaving 23 bases between the germline ends. Per the germline V gene, CDR1 is LGHNA and CDR2 is YSLEER. The CDR3 loop spans 18 amino acids. The CDR3 spells CASSQAWSLGAPGETQYF. The DNA for the CDR3 is TGCGCCAGCAGCCAAGCTTGGTCGCTCGGGGCTCCCGGGGAGACCCAGTACTTC.

The table lists this clonotype with a few counts. The chain is built from TRBV7-9 and TRBJ2-7; 7 positions agree with TRBD1. V shed 4 bases and J 3 bases; nucleotides not matched to a gene: 3. CDR1 and CDR2 from the germline V gene are SEHNR and FQNEAQ (reference sequence). This CDR3 has 13 residues. The CDR3 region has the DNA TGTGCCAGCAGCTCCGGGACAGACTACGAGCAGTACTTC. The encoded protein is CASSSGTDYEQYF.

This clonotype was picked up a small number of times. The rearrangement uses TRBV12-3 or TRBV12-4 and TRBJ2-1, with 8 bases aligning to TRBD2. The CDR3 has 14 amino acids. With V trimmed by 3 bases and J by 7 bases, 5 bases remained unmatched. The CDR3 here is CASSLGLEGNEQFF. CDR3 DNA: TGTGCCAGCAGTTTGGGACTAGAGGGGAATGAGCAGTTCTTC.

V gene TRBV12-3 or TRBV12-4 combines with J gene TRBJ1-1, with 8 bases identical to TRBD1. V lost 6 bases and J lost 0; bases outside the gene matches: 6. The CDR3 runs to 15 residues. This CDR3 is CASSPLGQVNTEAFF. CDR3 nucleotides: TGTGCCAGCAGCCCCCTGGGACAGGTGAACACTGAAGCTTTCTTT.

The chain links TRBV20-1 to TRBJ2-5; 8 positions match TRBD1. From germline, CDR1 is DFQATT and CDR2 SNEGSKA (reference sequence). The CDR3 length is 15 residues. The V and J ends lost 3 bases and 0 bases, in that order; junction bases with no gene match: 6. CDR3 sequence (DNA): TGCAGTGCTAGGAGGACAGGGTCGTACCAAGAGACCCAGTACTTC. Protein product: CSARRTGSYQETQYF.

This clonotype was detected once. V and J are TRBV12-3 or TRBV12-4 and TRBJ2-2; TRBD1 matches at 8 bases. The CDR3 extends over 13 amino acids. V lost 5 bases and J lost 8; bases outside the gene matches: 4. The CDR3 coding sequence is TGTGCCAGCAGTACGGACAGGGCTGGGGAGCTGTTTTTT. This encodes CASSTDRAGELFF.

The chain links TRBV6-2 or TRBV6-3 to TRBJ2-1; D is ambiguous. CDR1 is MNHEY and CDR2 is SVGEGT in the germline V gene. This CDR3 has 15 residues. The V end was cut by 6 bases, the J end by 5 bases, with 17 bases between. CDR3 in amino acids: CASSSSSLIDNEQFF. CDR3 nucleotides: TGTGCCAGCAGCTCTAGTAGCCTGATCGACAATGAGCAGTTCTTC.

CDR3 protein: CASSHTSGGPNTGELFF. The CDR3 DNA reads as TGTGCCAGCAGTCATACTAGCGGGGGACCGAACACCGGGGAGCTGTTTTTT. This chain connects TRBV12-3 or TRBV12-4 to TRBJ2-2; 11 nucleotides line up with TRBD2. With V trimmed by 5 bases and J by 0 bases, 5 bases remained unmatched. The CDR3 length is 17 residues.

CDR3 DNA: TGTGCCAGCAGTCACGGGGACGAGCAGTACTTC. Translation gives CASSHGDEQYF. This chain links TRBV2 with TRBJ2-7; a weak D match, TRBD2 (5 bases). This CDR3 is built from 11 residues. Germline values: CDR1 SNHLY, CDR2 FYNNEI. V dropped 5 bases and J dropped 5 bases, with 7 bases sitting between them.